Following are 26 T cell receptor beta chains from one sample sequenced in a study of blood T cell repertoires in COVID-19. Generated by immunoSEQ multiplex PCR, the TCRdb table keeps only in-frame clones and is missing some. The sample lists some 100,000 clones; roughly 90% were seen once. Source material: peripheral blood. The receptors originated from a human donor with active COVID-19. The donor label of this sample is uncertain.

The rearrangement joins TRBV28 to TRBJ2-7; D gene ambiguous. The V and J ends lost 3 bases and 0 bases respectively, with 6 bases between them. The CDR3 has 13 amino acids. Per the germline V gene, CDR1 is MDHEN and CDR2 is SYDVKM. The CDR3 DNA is TGTGCCAGCAGTTTCGGTAGCTCCTACGAGCAGTACTTC. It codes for CASSFGSSYEQYF.

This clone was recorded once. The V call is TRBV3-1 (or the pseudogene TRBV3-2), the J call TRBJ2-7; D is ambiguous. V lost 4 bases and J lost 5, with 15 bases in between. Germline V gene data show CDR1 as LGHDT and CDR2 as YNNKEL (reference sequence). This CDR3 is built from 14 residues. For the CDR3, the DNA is TGTGCCAGCAGCCCTGACTCGATTCTCCACGAGCAGTACTTC. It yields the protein CASSPDSILHEQYF.

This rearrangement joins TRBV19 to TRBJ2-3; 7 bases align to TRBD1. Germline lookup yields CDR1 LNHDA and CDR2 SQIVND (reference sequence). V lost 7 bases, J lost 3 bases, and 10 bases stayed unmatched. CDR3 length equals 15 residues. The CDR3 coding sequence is TGTGCCAGTAAGGGCCGGGACAGAAAAACAGATACGCAGTATTTT. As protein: CASKGRDRKTDTQYF.

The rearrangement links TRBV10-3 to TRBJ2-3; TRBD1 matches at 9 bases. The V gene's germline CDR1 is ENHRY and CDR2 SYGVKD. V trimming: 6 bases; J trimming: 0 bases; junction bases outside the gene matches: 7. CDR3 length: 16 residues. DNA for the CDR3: TGTGCCATCAGGAGACAGGGGGGCTTTAGCACAGATACGCAGTATTTT. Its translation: CAIRRQGGFSTDTQYF.

The DNA of the CDR3 is TGTGCCAGTAGTATTCAGGGTTTGTGGACTGAAGCTTTCTTT. Its protein product is CASSIQGLWTEAFF. This rearrangement joins TRBV19 to TRBJ1-1, with D possibly being TRBD1 (5 bases). Trimming cost V 3 bases and J 5 bases, with 13 bases left between them. This CDR3 spans 14 amino acids. Germline V lookup: CDR1 LNHDA, CDR2 SQIVND (reference sequence).

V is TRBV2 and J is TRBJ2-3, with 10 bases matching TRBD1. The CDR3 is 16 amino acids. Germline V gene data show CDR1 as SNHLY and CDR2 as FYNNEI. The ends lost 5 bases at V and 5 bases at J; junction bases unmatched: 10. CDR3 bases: TGTGCCAGCAGTCGGACGGACAGGGGGTATGAAGATACGCAGTATTTT. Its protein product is CASSRTDRGYEDTQYF. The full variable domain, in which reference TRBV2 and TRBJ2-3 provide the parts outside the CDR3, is EPEVTQTPSHQVTQMGQEVILRCVPISNHLYFYWYRQILGQKVEFLVSFYNNEISEKSEIFDDQFSVERPDGSNFTLKIRSTKLEDSAMYFCASSRTDRGYEDTQYFGPGTRLTVL.

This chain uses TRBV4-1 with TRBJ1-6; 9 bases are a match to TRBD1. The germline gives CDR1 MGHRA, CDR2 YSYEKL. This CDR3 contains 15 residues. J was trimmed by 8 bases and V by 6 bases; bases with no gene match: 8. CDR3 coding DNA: TGCGCCAGCAGAACCGGGACAGGGTACGATTCACCCCTCCACTTT. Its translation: CASRTGTGYDSPLHF.

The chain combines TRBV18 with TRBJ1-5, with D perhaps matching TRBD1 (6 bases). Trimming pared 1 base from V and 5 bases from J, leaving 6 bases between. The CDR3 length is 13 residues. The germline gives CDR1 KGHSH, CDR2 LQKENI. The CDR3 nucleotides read TGTGCCAGCTCACCACAGGGGGATCAGCCCCAGCATTTT. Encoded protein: CASSPQGDQPQHF.

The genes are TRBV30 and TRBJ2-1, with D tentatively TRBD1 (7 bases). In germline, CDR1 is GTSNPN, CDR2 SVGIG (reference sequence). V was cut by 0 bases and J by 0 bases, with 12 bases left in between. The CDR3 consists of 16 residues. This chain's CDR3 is CAWSVPGGLSYNEQFF. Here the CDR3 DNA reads TGTGCCTGGAGTGTACCAGGGGGACTCTCCTACAATGAGCAGTTCTTC.

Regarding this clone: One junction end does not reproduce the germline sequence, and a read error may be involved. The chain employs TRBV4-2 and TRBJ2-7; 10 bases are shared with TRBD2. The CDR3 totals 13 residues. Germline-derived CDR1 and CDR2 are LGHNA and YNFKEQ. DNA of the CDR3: TGTGCCAGCAGCCAAGGAGGGACTAGCGCCCGTAGCTTC. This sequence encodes CASSQGGTSARSF.

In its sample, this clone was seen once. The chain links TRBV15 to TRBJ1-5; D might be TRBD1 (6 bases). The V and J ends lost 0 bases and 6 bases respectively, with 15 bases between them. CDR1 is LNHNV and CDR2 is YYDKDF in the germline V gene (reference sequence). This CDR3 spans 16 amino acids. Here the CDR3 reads CATSRDVGGVSQPQHF. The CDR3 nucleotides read TGTGCCACCAGCAGAGATGTAGGGGGTGTAAGTCAGCCCCAGCATTTT.

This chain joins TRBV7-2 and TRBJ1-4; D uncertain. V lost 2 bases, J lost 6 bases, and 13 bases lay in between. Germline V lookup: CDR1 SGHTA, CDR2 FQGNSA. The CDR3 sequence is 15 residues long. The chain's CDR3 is CASSLSAGIYEKLFF. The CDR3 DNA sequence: TGTGCCAGCAGCTTATCGGCAGGAATTTATGAAAAACTGTTTTTT.

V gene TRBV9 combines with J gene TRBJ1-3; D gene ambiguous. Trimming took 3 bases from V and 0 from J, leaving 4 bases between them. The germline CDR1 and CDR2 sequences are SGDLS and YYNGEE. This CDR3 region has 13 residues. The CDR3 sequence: CASSDFSGNTIYF. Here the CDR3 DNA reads TGTGCCAGCAGCGACTTCTCTGGAAACACCATATATTTT.

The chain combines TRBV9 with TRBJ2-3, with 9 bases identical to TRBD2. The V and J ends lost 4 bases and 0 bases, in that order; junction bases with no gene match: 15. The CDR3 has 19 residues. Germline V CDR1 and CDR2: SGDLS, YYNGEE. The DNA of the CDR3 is TGTGCCAGCAGCCCTCGATTGGCGGGGGGGCCAACAAGCACAGATACGCAGTATTTT. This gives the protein CASSPRLAGGPTSTDTQYF.

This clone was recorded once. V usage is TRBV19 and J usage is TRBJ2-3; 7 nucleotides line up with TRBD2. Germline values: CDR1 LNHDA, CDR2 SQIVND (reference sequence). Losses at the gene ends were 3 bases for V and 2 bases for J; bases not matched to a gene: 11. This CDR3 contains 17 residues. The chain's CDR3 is CASSIRSGATYTDTQYF. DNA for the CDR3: TGTGCCAGTAGTATCCGAAGCGGGGCGACGTACACAGATACGCAGTATTTT.

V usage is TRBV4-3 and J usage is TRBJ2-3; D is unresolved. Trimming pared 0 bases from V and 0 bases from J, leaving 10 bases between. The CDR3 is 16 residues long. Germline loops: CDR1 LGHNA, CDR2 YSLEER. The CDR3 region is CASSQEVAGSTDTQYF. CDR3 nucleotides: TGCGCCAGCAGCCAAGAAGTTGCCGGTAGCACAGATACGCAGTATTTT.

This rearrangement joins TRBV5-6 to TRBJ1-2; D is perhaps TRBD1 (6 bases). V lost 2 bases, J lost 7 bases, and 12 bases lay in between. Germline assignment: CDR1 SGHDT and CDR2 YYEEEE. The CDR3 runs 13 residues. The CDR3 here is CASSFQGRGGYTF. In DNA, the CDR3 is TGTGCCAGCAGCTTTCAGGGGCGCGGTGGCTACACCTTC.

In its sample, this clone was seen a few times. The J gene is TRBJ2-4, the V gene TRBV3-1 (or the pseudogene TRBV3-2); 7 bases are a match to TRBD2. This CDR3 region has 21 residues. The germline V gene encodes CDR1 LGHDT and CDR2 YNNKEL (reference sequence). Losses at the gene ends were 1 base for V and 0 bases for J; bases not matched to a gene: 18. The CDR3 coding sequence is TGTGCCAGCAGCCAAGGAGGTCGCTGCCAGGTGCGGGGGATAGCCAAAAACATTCAGTACTTC. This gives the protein CASSQGGRCQVRGIAKNIQYF.

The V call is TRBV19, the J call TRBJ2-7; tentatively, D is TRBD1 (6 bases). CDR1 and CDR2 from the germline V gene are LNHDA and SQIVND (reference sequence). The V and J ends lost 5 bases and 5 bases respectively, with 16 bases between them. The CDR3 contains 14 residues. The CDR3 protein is CASSGALRGHEQYF. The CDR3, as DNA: TGTGCCAGTAGTGGGGCCCTCAGGGGCCACGAGCAGTACTTC. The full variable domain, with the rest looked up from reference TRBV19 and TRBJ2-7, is DGGITQSPKYLFRKEGQNVTLSCEQNLNHDAMYWYRQDPGQGLRLIYYSQIVNDFQKGDIAEGYSVSREKKESFPLTVTSAQKNPTAFYLCASSGALRGHEQYFGPGTRLTVT.

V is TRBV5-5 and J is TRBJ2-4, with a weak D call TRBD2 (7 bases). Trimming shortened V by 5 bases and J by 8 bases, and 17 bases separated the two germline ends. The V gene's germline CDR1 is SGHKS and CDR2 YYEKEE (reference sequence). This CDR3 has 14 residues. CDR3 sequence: CASRDGEGVYIQYF. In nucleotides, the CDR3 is TGTGCCAGCAGAGACGGGGAGGGGGTCTACATTCAGTACTTC.

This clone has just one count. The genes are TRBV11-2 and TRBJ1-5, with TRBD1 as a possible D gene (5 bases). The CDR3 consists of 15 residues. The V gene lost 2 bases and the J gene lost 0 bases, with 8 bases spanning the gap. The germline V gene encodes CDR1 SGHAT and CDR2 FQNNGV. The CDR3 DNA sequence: TGTGCCAGCAGCTTATCAGGGATTAGCAATCAGCCCCAGCATTTT. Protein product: CASSLSGISNQPQHF.

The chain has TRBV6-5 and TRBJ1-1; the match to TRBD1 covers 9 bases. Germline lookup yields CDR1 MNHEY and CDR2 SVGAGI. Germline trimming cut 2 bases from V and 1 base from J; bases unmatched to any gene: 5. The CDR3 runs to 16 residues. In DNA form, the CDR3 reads TGTGCCAGCAGTTACCTAGGGACAGGGAGGAACACTGAAGCTTTCTTT. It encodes CASSYLGTGRNTEAFF.

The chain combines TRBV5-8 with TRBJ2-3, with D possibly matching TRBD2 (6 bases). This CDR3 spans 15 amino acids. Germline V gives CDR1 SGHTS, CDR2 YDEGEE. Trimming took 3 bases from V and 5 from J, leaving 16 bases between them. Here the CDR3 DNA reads TGTGCCAGCAGCTGGGACTCCTTGGGAGGAGATACGCAGTATTTT. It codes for CASSWDSLGGDTQYF.

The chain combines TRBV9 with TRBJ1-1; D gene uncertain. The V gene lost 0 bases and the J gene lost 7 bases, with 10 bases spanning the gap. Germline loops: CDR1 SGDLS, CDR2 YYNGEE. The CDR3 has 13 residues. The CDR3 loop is CASSVVSSIEAFF. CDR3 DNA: TGTGCCAGCAGCGTAGTGTCGTCTATTGAAGCTTTCTTT.

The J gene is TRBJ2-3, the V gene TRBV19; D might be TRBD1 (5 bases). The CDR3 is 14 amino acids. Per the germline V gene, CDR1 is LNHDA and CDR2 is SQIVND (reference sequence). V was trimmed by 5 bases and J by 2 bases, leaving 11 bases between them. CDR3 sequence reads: CASSLWGTTDTQYF. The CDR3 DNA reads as TGTGCCAGTAGTCTGTGGGGCACCACAGATACGCAGTATTTT.

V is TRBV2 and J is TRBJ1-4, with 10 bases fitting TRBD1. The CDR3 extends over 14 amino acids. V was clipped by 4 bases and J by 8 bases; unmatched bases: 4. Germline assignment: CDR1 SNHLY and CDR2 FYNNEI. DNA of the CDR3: TGTGCCAGCAGTGGGGGGACAGGGGAGGAAAAACTGTTTTTT. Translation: CASSGGTGEEKLFF.